This T cell receptor beta chain was sequenced for a study of T cells in Graves' hyperthyroidism and ophthalmopathy. CDR1 and CDR2 (germline): DFQATT, SNEGSKA (reference sequence). V dropped 2 bases and J dropped 4 bases, with 8 bases sitting between them. The CDR3 sequence is 13 residues long. TCR beta CDR3 sequences were amplified from RNA transcripts. During a first-round RT-PCR of the TCR CDR3, the HTBI primer set was used. TCRdb reprocessed the multiplex PCR reads with MiXCR, giving one entry per CDR3 protein. In the table there are 200,000 to 250,000 distinct CDR3 sequences, approximately 20% of which are singletons. This clonotype was counted many times. Researchers defined stable Graves' hyperthyroidism as no ophthalmopathy progression within 18 months.

The sample comprised blood. The receptor comes from a man in his forties with Graves' hyperthyroidism. This chain uses TRBV20-1 with TRBJ1-4, with D perhaps TRBD1 (6 bases). The CDR3 nucleotides are TGCAGTGCTAGACAGGGACATAATGAAAAACTGTTTTTT. This codes for CSARQGHNEKLFF.